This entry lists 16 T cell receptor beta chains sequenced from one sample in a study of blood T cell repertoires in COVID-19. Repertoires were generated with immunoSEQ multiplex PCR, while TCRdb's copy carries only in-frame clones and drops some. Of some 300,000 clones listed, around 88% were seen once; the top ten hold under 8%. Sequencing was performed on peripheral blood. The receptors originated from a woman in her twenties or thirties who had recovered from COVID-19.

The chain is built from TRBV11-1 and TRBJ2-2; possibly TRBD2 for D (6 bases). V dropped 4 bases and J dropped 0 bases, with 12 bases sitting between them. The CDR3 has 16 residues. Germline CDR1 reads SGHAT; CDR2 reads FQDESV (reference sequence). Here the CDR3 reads CASSSPTSSNTGELFF. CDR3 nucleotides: TGTGCCAGCAGCTCCCCAACTAGCTCGAACACCGGGGAGCTGTTTTTT.

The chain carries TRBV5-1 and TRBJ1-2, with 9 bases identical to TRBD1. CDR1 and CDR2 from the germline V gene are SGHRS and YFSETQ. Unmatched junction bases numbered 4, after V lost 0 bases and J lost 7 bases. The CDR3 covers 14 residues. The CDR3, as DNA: TGCGCCAGCAGCTTGGACAGGGGGCATAGTGGCTACACCTTC. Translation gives CASSLDRGHSGYTF.

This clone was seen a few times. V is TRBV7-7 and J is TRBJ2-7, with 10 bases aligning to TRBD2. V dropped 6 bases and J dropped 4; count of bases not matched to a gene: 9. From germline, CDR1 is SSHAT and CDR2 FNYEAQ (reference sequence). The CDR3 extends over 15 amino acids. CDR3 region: CASSPGLARIYEQYF. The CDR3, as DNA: TGTGCCAGCAGTCCGGGACTAGCGAGAATTTACGAGCAGTACTTC.

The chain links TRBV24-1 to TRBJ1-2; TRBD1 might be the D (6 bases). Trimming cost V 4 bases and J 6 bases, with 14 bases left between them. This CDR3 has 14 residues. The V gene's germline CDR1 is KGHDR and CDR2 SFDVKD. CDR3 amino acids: CATSDPDRRNGYTF. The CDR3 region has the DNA TGTGCCACCAGTGACCCTGACAGGCGGAATGGCTACACCTTC.

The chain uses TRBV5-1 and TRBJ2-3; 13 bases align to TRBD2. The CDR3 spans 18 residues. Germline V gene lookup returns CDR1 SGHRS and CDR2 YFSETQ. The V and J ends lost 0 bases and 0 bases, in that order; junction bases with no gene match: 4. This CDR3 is CASSLGLAGGTSTDTQYF. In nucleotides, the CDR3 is TGCGCCAGCAGCTTGGGACTAGCGGGGGGTACTAGCACAGATACGCAGTATTTT.

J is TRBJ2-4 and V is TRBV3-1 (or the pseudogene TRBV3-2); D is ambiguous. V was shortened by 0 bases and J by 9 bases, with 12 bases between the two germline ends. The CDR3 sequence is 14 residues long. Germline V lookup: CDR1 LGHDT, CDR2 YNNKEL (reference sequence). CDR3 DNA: TGTGCCAGCAGCCAAGATCCTGGGCTCGGCATTCAGTACTTC. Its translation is CASSQDPGLGIQYF.

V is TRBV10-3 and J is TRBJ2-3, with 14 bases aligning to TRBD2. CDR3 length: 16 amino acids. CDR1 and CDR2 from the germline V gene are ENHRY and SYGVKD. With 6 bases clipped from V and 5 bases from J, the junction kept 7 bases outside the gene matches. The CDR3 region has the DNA TGTGCCATCAGGCCGGGACTAGCGGGGGACCGAGATACGCAGTATTTT. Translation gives CAIRPGLAGDRDTQYF.

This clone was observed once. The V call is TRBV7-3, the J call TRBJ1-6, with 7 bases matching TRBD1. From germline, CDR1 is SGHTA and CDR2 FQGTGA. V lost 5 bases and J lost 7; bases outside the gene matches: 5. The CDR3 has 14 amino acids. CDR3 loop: CASSPGTANSPLHF. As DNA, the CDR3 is TGTGCCAGCAGCCCTGGGACAGCCAATTCACCCCTCCACTTT.

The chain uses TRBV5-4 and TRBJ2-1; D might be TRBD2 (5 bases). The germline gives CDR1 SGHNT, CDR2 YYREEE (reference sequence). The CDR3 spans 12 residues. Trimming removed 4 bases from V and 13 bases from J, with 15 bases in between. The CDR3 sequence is CASSQDSRPQFF. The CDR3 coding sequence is TGTGCCAGCAGCCAGGACTCACGGCCCCAGTTCTTC.

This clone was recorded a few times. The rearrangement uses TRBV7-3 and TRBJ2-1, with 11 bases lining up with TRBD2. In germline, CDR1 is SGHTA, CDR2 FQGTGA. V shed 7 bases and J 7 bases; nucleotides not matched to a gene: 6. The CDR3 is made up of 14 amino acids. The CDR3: CASKEASGGNEQFF. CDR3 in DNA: TGTGCCAGCAAGGAGGCTAGCGGGGGGAATGAGCAGTTCTTC.

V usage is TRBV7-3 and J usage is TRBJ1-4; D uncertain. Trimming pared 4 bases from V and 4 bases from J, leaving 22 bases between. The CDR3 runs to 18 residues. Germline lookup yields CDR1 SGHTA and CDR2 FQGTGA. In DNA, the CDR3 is TGTGCCAGCAGCTCCCCGGAACATCAACGGCAGGATAATGAAAAACTGTTTTTT. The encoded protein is CASSSPEHQRQDNEKLFF.

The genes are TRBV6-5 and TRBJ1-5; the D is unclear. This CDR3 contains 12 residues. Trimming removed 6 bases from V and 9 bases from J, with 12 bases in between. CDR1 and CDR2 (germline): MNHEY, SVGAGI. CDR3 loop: CASRGIFGPQHF. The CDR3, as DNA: TGTGCCAGCAGGGGCATCTTTGGGCCCCAGCATTTT.

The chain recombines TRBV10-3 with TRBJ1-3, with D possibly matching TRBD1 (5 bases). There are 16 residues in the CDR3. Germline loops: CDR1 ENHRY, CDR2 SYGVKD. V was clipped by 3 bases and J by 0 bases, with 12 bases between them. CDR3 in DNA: TGTGCCATCAGTGAAGTGGACACCGCCTCTGGAAACACCATATATTTT. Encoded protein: CAISEVDTASGNTIYF.

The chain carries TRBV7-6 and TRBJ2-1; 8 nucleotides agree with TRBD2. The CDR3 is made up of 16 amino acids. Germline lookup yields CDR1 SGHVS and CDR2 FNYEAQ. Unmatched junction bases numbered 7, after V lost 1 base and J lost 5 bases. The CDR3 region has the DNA TGTGCCAGCAGCTTAGTAGCCGGGGGGGCCCACAATGAGCAGTTCTTC. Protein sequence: CASSLVAGGAHNEQFF.

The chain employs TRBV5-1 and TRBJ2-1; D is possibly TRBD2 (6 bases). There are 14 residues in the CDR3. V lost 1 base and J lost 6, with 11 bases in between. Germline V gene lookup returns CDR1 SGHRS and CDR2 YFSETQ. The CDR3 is CASSLFGGGNEQFF. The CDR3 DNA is TGCGCCAGCAGCTTGTTTGGGGGAGGCAATGAGCAGTTCTTC.

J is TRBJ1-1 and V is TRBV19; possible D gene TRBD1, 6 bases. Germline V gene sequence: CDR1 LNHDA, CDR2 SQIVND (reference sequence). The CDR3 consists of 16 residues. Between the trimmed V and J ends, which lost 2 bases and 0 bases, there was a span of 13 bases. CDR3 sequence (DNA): TGTGCCAGTAGTATAAGGGGGACCCTGATGAACACTGAAGCTTTCTTT. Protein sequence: CASSIRGTLMNTEAFF.